The 7 T cell receptor beta chains below come from one sample, sequenced in a study of siplizumab effects on memory and regulatory T cells. Sequencing was performed with immunoSEQ multiplex PCR; in TCRdb, only in-frame clones are kept and a portion is missing. The table lists more than 85,000 clones, about 93% of them singletons. Material: CD4+ T cells sorted from blood. Receptors originate from a human donor in good health.

This chain connects TRBV18 to TRBJ1-5; possible D gene TRBD1, 5 bases. The CDR3 spans 16 residues. V lost 6 bases and J lost 1, with 16 bases in between. The germline CDR1 and CDR2 sequences are KGHSH and LQKENI. CDR3 DNA sequence: TGTGCCAGCTCGCCAATGGGGGATCGGAGCAATCAGCCCCAGCATTTT. This codes for CASSPMGDRSNQPQHF.

The V call is TRBV5-1, the J call TRBJ2-7; D is perhaps TRBD2 (5 bases). CDR1 and CDR2 (germline): SGHRS, YFSETQ. The CDR3 has 14 residues. With 4 bases removed from V and 6 bases from J, the gap between germline ends came to 17 bases. The chain's CDR3 is CASSTPGVSVEQYF. The CDR3 DNA reads as TGCGCCAGCAGCACCCCCGGGGTCTCCGTCGAGCAGTACTTC. Combining the CDR3 with reference TRBV5-1 and TRBJ2-7 gives the whole variable domain KAGVTQTPRYLIKTRGQQVTLSCSPISGHRSVSWYQQTPGQGLQFLFEYFSETQRNKGNFPGRFSGRQFSNSRSEMNVSTLELGDSALYLCASSTPGVSVEQYFGPGTRLTVT.

The chain is built from TRBV11-2 and TRBJ2-7, with TRBD1 matching 8 bases. The CDR3 spans 14 residues. The V gene's germline CDR1 is SGHAT and CDR2 FQNNGV. Losses at the gene ends were 1 base for V and 2 bases for J; bases not matched to a gene: 1. Here the CDR3 reads CASSLATGAYEQYF. DNA of the CDR3: TGTGCCAGCAGCTTAGCGACAGGGGCCTACGAGCAGTACTTC.

This chain's CDR3 is CASSISGLAGYNEQFF. The CDR3, as DNA: TGTGCCAGTAGTATAAGCGGACTAGCGGGTTACAATGAGCAGTTCTTC. The V call is TRBV19, the J call TRBJ2-1, with 11 bases aligning to TRBD2. Germline V gives CDR1 LNHDA, CDR2 SQIVND (reference sequence). Losses at the gene ends were 2 bases for V and 4 bases for J; bases not matched to a gene: 4. The CDR3 consists of 16 residues.

The chain recombines TRBV11-2 with TRBJ1-1, with 8 bases identical to TRBD1. Unmatched junction bases numbered 8, after V lost 5 bases and J lost 0 bases. Germline V CDR1 and CDR2: SGHAT, FQNNGV. CDR3 length: 16 residues. CDR3 coding DNA: TGTGCCAGCAGCCGTCACAGGGGGAACATGAACACTGAAGCTTTCTTT. Translating it yields CASSRHRGNMNTEAFF.

The genes are TRBV20-1 and TRBJ2-5, with D unclear. CDR1 DFQATT and CDR2 SNEGSKA come from the germline V gene (reference sequence). This CDR3 has 11 amino acids. V was shortened by 3 bases and J by 9 bases, with 11 bases between the two germline ends. The DNA of the CDR3 is TGCAGTGCTAGCCCGGCGACACCCCAGTACTTC. Translating gives CSASPATPQYF.

The rearrangement joins TRBV10-3 to TRBJ1-5; perhaps TRBD1 as D (6 bases). V lost 7 bases, J lost 0 bases, and 16 bases lay in between. The CDR3 covers 16 residues. CDR1 is ENHRY and CDR2 is SYGVKD in the germline V gene. In DNA, the CDR3 is TGTGCCATCAATCTAGGACAGTTCCCTAGCAATCAGCCCCAGCATTTT. Protein sequence: CAINLGQFPSNQPQHF.